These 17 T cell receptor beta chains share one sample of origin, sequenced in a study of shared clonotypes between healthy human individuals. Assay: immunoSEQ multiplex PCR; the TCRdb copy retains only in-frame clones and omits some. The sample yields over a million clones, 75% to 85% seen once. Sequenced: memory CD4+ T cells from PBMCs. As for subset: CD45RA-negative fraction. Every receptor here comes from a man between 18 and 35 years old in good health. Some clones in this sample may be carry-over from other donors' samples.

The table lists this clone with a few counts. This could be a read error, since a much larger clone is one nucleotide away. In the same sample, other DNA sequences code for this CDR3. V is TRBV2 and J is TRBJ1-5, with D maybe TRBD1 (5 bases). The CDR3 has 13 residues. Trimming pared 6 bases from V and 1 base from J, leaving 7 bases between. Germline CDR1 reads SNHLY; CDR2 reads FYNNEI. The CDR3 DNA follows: TGTGCCAGCAGCCGGGACAGCAATCAGCCCCAGCATTTT. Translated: CASSRDSNQPQHF.

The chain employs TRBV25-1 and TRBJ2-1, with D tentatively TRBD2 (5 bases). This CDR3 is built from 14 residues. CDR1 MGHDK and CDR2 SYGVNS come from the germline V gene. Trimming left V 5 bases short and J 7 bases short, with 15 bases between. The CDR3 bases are TGTGCCAGCAGTCCGAGCGGAAGGAGAAATGAGCAGTTCTTC. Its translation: CASSPSGRRNEQFF.

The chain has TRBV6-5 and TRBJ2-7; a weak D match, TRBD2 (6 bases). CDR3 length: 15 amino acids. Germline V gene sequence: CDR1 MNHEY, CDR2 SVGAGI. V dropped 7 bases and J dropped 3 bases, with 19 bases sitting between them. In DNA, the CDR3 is TGTGCCAGCACCCCGGGACTTAACCGGTACTACGAGCAGTACTTC. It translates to CASTPGLNRYYEQYF.

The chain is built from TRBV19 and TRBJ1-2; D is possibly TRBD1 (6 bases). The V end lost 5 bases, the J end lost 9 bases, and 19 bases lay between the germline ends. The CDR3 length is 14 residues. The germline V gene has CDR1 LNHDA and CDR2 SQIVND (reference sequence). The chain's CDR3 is CASSLRDNSVSYTF. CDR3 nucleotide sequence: TGTGCCAGTAGTCTGAGGGACAACAGTGTGAGCTACACCTTC.

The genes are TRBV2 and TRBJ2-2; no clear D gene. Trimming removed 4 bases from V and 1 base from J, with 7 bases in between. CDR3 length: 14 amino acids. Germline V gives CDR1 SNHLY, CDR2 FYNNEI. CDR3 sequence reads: CASSVRENTGELFF. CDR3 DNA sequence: TGTGCCAGCAGTGTTAGGGAGAACACCGGGGAGCTGTTTTTT.

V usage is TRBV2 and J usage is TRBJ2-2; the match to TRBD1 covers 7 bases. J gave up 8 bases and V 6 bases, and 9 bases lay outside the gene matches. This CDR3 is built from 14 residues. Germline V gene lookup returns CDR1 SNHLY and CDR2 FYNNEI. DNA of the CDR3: TGTGCCAGCAGCGCAGACAGGGCGGTAGGGGAGCTGTTTTTT. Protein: CASSADRAVGELFF.

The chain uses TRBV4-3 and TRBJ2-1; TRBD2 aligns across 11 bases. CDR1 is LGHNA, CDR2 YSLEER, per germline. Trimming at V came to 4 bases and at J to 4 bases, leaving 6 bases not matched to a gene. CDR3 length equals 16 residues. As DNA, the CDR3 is TGCGCCAGCAGCCCAGTCGGGACTAGCGGATACAATGAGCAGTTCTTC. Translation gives CASSPVGTSGYNEQFF.

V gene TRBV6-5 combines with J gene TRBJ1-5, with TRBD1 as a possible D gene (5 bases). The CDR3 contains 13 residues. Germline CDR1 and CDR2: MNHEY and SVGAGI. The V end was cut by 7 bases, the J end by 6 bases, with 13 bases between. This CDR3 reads CASTTQRGQPQHF. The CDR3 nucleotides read TGTGCCAGCACCACACAAAGGGGTCAGCCCCAGCATTTT.

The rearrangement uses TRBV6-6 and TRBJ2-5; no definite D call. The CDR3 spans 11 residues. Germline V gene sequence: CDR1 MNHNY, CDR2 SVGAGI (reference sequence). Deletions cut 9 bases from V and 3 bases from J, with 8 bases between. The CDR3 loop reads CASCHEETQYF. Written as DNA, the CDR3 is TGTGCCAGTTGTCACGAAGAGACCCAGTACTTC.

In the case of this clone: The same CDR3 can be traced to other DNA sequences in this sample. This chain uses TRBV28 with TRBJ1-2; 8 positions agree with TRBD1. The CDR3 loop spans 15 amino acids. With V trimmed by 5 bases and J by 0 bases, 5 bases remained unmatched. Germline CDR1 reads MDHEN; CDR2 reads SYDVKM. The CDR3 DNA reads TGTGCCAGCAGTCTCAGGACAGGGACTAACTATGGCTACACCTTC. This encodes CASSLRTGTNYGYTF.

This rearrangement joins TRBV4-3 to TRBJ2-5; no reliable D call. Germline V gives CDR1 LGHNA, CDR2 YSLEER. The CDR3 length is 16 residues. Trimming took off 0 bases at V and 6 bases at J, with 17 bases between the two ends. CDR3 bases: TGCGCCAGCAGCCAAGAAGGTGTGGGGTGGCTAAAGACCCAGTACTTC. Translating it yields CASSQEGVGWLKTQYF.

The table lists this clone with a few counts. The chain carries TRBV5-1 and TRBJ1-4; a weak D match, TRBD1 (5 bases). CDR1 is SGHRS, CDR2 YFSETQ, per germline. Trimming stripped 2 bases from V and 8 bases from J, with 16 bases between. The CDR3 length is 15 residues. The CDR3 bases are TGCGCCAGCAGCTTAAGCCCGGACAAGAGGGAAAAACTGTTTTTT. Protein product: CASSLSPDKREKLFF.

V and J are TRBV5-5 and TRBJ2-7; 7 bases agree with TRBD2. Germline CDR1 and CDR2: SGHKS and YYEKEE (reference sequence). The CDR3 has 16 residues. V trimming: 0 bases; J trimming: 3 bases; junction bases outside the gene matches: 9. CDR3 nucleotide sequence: TGTGCCAGCAGCTTGGGGCTAGCGGTAAGCTACTACGAGCAGTACTTC. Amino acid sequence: CASSLGLAVSYYEQYF.

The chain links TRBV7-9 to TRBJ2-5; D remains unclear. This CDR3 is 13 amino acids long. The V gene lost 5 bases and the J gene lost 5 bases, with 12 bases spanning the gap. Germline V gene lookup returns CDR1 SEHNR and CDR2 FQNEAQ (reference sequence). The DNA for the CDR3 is TGTGCCAGCAGCGTAAGGGTCGGGGAGACCCAGTACTTC. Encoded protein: CASSVRVGETQYF.

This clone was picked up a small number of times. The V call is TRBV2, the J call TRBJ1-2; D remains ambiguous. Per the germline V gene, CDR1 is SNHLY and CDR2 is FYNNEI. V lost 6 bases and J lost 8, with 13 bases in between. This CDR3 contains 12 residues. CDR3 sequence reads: CASRSGIRGYTF. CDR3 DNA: TGTGCCAGCAGGAGCGGGATCAGGGGCTACACCTTC.

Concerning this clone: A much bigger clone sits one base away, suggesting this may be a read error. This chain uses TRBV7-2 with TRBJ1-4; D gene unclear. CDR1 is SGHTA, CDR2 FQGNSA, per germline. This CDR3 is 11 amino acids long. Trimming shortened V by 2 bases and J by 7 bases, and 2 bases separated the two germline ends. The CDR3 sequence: CASSLSEKLFF. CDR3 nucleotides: TGTGCCAGCAGCTTAAGTGAAAAACTGTTTTTT.

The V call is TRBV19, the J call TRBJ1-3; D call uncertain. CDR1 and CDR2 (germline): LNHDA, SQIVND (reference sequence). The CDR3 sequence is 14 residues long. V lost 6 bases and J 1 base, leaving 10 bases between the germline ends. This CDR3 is CASRTSGSGNTIYF. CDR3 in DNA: TGTGCCAGTAGAACCTCCGGGTCTGGAAACACCATATATTTT. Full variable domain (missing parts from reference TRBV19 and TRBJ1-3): DGGITQSPKYLFRKEGQNVTLSCEQNLNHDAMYWYRQDPGQGLRLIYYSQIVNDFQKGDIAEGYSVSREKKESFPLTVTSAQKNPTAFYLCASRTSGSGNTIYFGEGSWLTVV.